The following is a T cell receptor beta chain sequence with its context. Its antigen is currently not known. Per-nucleotide qualities are absent, and no much larger clonotype sits a single base away. The immunoSEQ hsTCRbeta Kit was used to sequence TCR beta CDR3 regions from DNA. As for the original processing: TCR sequencing data were analysed with the ImmunoSEQ Analyzer. T cell clonality was defined as 1 minus Pielou's evenness, calculated on productive rearrangements. To measure T cell diversity, the inverse Simpson index was applied to productive templates. T cell density was expressed as TCR beta template counts normalized to usable DNA, with usable DNA estimated by amplifying and sequencing housekeeping genes. Two-sided Kruskal-Wallis tests were used to compare TCR metrics between histologic stages. The table comes from immuneACCESS by way of TCRdb, which keeps in-frame sequences with V and J called. Part of the clones is missing from these tables; in studies checked, under half for an unresolved V gene and the rest for unknown reasons. Clonal size and the V and J genes are those of that table, whereas D and trimming came from the DNA. The sample contains roughly 2,600 clones, 70% to 85% of them found a single time. The ten largest clones add up to 3.5% of the sample.

The patients had resection in Japan or China between about 2014 and 2018. Histologic diagnosis of each case was confirmed independently by two lung cancer pathologists on H&E slides. FFPE tissue was used for DNA isolation with the AllPrep DNA/RNA FFPE Kit. This sample was taken from a study of immune evolution from preneoplasia to lung adenocarcinoma (dated by TCRdb to the early 2020s). For context, the study as a whole: The study used immune gene expression, TCR sequencing and multiplex immunofluorescence to profile the immune contexture of lung adenocarcinoma precursors and invasive adenocarcinoma. POLYSOLVER was used to infer class I HLA alleles from exome data, and LOHHLA was used to detect allele-specific HLA loss. According to the study, around 110 samples went through TCR sequencing. Resected precursor lesions (AAH, AIS, MIA) and invasive adenocarcinomas were compared with paired morphologically normal lung tissue. The sample size depended on which specimens were available, not on a prior power calculation. The immune data were combined with whole exome sequencing and methylation data from the same cohort of nodules. The overall cohort comprised approximately 53 patients with pulmonary nodules who underwent surgical resection. TCR sequencing data came from 45 to 65 patients.

Findings and caveats that apply to the study as a whole: The findings rested on association rather than direct causation, and larger cohorts with long-term follow-up and longitudinal biopsies were considered necessary. Clonality was highest in normal lung, while later-stage lesions appeared to have lower clonality but higher T cell density and diversity. All patients were from Japan and China, so applicability to Western populations was uncertain. The highest top T cell clone frequencies were observed in normal lung, and a progressive decrease in top T cell clone frequencies appeared to occur from AAH through AIS, MIA and invasive adenocarcinoma.

V loses 5 bases of germline sequence and J loses 2 bases, and the interval between the two ends is 10 bases. The CDR3 starts with the cysteine, ends with the phenylalanine, and has 13 residues. The kept DNA is CDR3 alone, 39 bases in frame from the first base. CDR1 MDHEN and CDR2 SYDVKM were looked up in the germline V gene. The sequencing input was FFPE adjacent normal lung tissue. The receptor's source is a person at least 80 years old with lung adenocarcinoma. The chain joins TRBV28 to TRBJ2-7; the D call could be TRBD1 or TRBD2, with each sharing 5 bases. The DNA sequence follows: TGTGCCAGCAGTCCGGGACGGACCTACGAGCAGTACTTC. This sequence encodes CASSPGRTYEQYF.